The 15 T cell receptor beta chains below come from one sample, sequenced in a study of T cell repertoires in cytomegalovirus infection. Using its own MiXCR run on the reads, TCRdb lists one record per CDR3 protein. Counted here are roughly 200,000 distinct CDR3 sequences, about a sixth occurring once; the ten biggest clones make up 20% to 25%. What was sequenced was CD8+ T cells from PBMCs. The origin of the receptors is a human donor in good health (CMV status not recorded). Some clones in this sample may be carry-over from other donors' samples.

This clonotype has more than one count but fewer than ten. The chain combines TRBV6-5 with TRBJ1-2, with 9 bases matching TRBD1. Germline CDR1 and CDR2: MNHEY and SVGAGI. J gave up 8 bases and V 0 bases, and 16 bases lay outside the gene matches. The CDR3 is made up of 18 amino acids. The CDR3 sequence is CASSYSTGQGLKIRGYTF. The CDR3 DNA follows: TGTGCCAGCAGTTACTCGACGGGACAGGGTTTAAAGATACGCGGCTACACCTTC.

This clonotype was observed a handful of times. The J gene is TRBJ2-7, the V gene TRBV25-1; 8 positions agree with TRBD1. The length of the CDR3 is 12 residues. The trim removed 5 bases at V and 6 bases at J, leaving 3 bases unmatched. Germline V gene data show CDR1 as MGHDK and CDR2 as SYGVNS. CDR3 coding DNA: TGTGCCAGCAGTAAAGGGACAGGCGAGCAGTACTTC. Translated, it gives CASSKGTGEQYF.

This chain joins TRBV10-3 and TRBJ2-7; D not certain. Trimming pared 5 bases from V and 2 bases from J, leaving 13 bases between. The germline V gene has CDR1 ENHRY and CDR2 SYGVKD. This CDR3 is built from 14 residues. The CDR3 coding sequence is TGTGCCATCAGTCCGACAAATACCCCCTACGAGCAGTACTTC. Translation gives CAISPTNTPYEQYF.

The table lists this clonotype with a few counts. The rearrangement joins TRBV11-2 to TRBJ2-1, with no clear D. The CDR3 is 13 amino acids. CDR1 SGHAT and CDR2 FQNNGV come from the germline V gene. V dropped 0 bases and J dropped 10 bases, with 10 bases sitting between them. The CDR3 reads CASSLEMVKEQFF. The CDR3 nucleotides read TGTGCCAGCAGCTTAGAGATGGTAAAGGAGCAGTTCTTC.

This clonotype was observed a handful of times. V and J are TRBV7-9 and TRBJ2-1, with D perhaps given as TRBD1 or TRBD2 (5 bases each). V was trimmed by 1 base and J by 9 bases, leaving 13 bases between them. The CDR3 spans 14 residues. The V gene's germline CDR1 is SEHNR and CDR2 FQNEAQ (reference sequence). The CDR3 bases are TGTGCCAGCAGCTTAGTCCTGGGGGAAAGTGAGCAGTTCTTC. It codes for CASSLVLGESEQFF.

This clonotype showed up many times. This chain uses TRBV7-2 with TRBJ2-2; D is undetermined. The CDR3 extends over 10 amino acids. Germline-derived CDR1 and CDR2 are SGHTA and FQGNSA. V was trimmed by 8 bases and J by 6 bases, leaving 4 bases between them. The CDR3 nucleotides read TGTGCCAGCCGTGCCGGGGAGCTGTTTTTT. This encodes CASRAGELFF.

This clonotype has just a few counts. This chain uses TRBV29-1 with TRBJ2-7; D is perhaps TRBD1 or TRBD2 (5 bases each). The CDR3 has 12 residues. V lost 3 bases and J lost 5, with 11 bases in between. The V gene's germline CDR1 is SQVTM and CDR2 ANQGSEA. CDR3 sequence (DNA): TGCAGCGTTGAGGGACGACTGAACGAGCAGTACTTC. Protein sequence: CSVEGRLNEQYF.

This clonotype was found a few times. The V and J genes are TRBV13 and TRBJ2-7, with D uncertain. V gave up 2 bases and J gave up 1 base, with 9 bases separating them. The CDR3 is made up of 14 amino acids. CDR1 and CDR2 from the germline V gene are PRHDT and FYEKMQ (reference sequence). The CDR3 DNA follows: TGTGCCAGCAGCTTATCCCAGGATTCCTACGAGCAGTACTTC. Protein product: CASSLSQDSYEQYF. Complete variable domain (other parts from reference TRBV13 and TRBJ2-7): AAGVIQSPRHLIKEKRETATLKCYPIPRHDTVYWYQQGPGQDPQFLISFYEKMQSDKGSIPDRFSAQQFSDYHSELNMSSLELGDSALYFCASSLSQDSYEQYFGPGTRLTVT.

This clonotype was picked up a small number of times. DNA for the CDR3: TGTGCCAGTAGTTCAGTCGACAGGGTGAATAATTCACCCCTCCACTTT. Translation: CASSSVDRVNNSPLHF. The chain links TRBV19 to TRBJ1-6; 7 bases align to TRBD1. CDR1 LNHDA and CDR2 SQIVND come from the germline V gene (reference sequence). CDR3 length: 16 amino acids. With V trimmed by 5 bases and J by 5 bases, 9 bases remained unmatched.

The chain is built from TRBV6-2 or TRBV6-3 and TRBJ2-7, with D hard to call. Germline CDR1 is MNHEY and CDR2 is SVGEGT. This CDR3 has 13 amino acids. V was pared by 4 bases and J by 7 bases, with 14 bases between. CDR3 in DNA: TGTGCCAGCAGTTTCATACTTAAACTGGAGCAGTACTTC. This gives the protein CASSFILKLEQYF.

The chain couples TRBV20-1 to TRBJ1-4; 8 nucleotides line up with TRBD1. The CDR3 extends over 14 amino acids. The ends lost 3 bases at V and 8 bases at J; junction bases unmatched: 8. Germline assignment: CDR1 DFQATT and CDR2 SNEGSKA (reference sequence). CDR3 sequence: CSARPDRGEEKLFF. CDR3 DNA: TGCAGTGCTAGGCCTGACAGGGGCGAGGAAAAACTGTTTTTT.

For this clonotype: A single base separates this from a much larger clone, so it may be a read error. The CDR3 does not end in the conserved phenylalanine or tryptophan, so this is likely a read error. Because the CDR3's place on the DNA is in doubt, the DNA is left out and the CDR3 is given as listed by TCRdb. This chain connects TRBV7-2 to TRBJ2-1; TRBD1 reflects the table's D call only, with no check against the DNA. The length of the CDR3 is 12 amino acids, counting both ends. Germline loops: CDR1 SGHTA, CDR2 FQGNSA. This chain's CDR3 is CASSPRGGIGFL.

This clonotype showed up just a few times. This rearrangement joins TRBV7-9 to TRBJ2-1, with 8 bases matching TRBD1. The ends lost 5 bases at V and 6 bases at J; junction bases unmatched: 9. The V gene's germline CDR1 is SEHNR and CDR2 FQNEAQ (reference sequence). The CDR3 is made up of 15 amino acids. CDR3 DNA sequence: TGTGCCAGCAGCCCATCAGGACAGGGTGGCAATGAGCAGTTCTTC. This translates into CASSPSGQGGNEQFF.

CDR3 in DNA: TGTGCCTGGTCAGGGTATGAGCAGTTCTTC. Translation gives CAWSGYEQFF. J is TRBJ2-1 and V is TRBV30; weak D call: TRBD1 (5 bases). Germline-derived CDR1 and CDR2 are GTSNPN and SVGIG (reference sequence). Trimming removed 5 bases from V and 8 bases from J, with 7 bases in between. This CDR3 is built from 10 residues.

This clonotype was seen many times. V is TRBV7-2 and J is TRBJ2-7, with 9 bases matching TRBD1. J was trimmed by 3 bases and V by 5 bases; bases with no gene match: 8. Germline V lookup: CDR1 SGHTA, CDR2 FQGNSA. CDR3 length: 15 residues. CDR3 in DNA: TGTGCCAGCAGCCTCCCGGGACAGGGCGACTACGAGCAGTACTTC. Its protein is CASSLPGQGDYEQYF.